This TCR beta chain originates from a study of T cells in Graves' hyperthyroidism and ophthalmopathy. Researchers amplified the TCR beta CDR3 regions from RNA transcripts. The HTBI primer set drove a first-round RT-PCR of the TCR CDR3. From the multiplex PCR reads, TCRdb called clonotypes with MiXCR, one entry per CDR3 protein. The table lists 660,000 or so distinct CDR3 sequences, about 45% of them singletons. Findings and caveats of the study: Appearing also in blood were most of the thyroid clonotypes expanded above 0.001.

In its sample, this clonotype was seen many times. What it binds is not known. The sequence came from an adult man with Graves' disease, either hyperthyroidism or ophthalmopathy (not recorded which). The sample consisted of peripheral blood or thyroid tissue (not recorded which).

The CDR3: CASGTVKEKLFF. The CDR3 region has the DNA TGTGCCAGTGGGACAGTAAAAGAAAAACTGTTTTTT. This chain joins TRBV10-3 and TRBJ1-4, with 7 nucleotides matching TRBD1. Losses at the gene ends were 10 bases for V and 8 bases for J; bases not matched to a gene: 7. The CDR3 runs to 12 residues. CDR1 is ENHRY and CDR2 is SYGVKD in the germline V gene.